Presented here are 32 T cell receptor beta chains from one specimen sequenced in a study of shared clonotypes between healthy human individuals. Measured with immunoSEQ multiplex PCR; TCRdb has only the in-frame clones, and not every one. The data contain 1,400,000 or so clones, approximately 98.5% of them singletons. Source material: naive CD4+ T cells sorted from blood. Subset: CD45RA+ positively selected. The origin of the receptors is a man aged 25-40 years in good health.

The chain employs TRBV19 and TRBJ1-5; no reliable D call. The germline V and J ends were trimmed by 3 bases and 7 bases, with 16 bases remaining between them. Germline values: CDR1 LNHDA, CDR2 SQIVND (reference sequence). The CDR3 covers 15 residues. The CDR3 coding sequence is TGTGCCAGTAGTATGCCGGGCGGCATGGGGCAGCCCCAGCATTTT. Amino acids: CASSMPGGMGQPQHF.

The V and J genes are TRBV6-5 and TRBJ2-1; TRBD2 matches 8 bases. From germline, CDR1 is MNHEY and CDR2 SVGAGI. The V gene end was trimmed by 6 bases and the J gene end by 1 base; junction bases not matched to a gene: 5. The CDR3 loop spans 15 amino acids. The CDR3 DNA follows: TGTGCCAGCAGCTTAGCGGGAATTTCCTACAATGAGCAGTTCTTC. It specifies CASSLAGISYNEQFF.

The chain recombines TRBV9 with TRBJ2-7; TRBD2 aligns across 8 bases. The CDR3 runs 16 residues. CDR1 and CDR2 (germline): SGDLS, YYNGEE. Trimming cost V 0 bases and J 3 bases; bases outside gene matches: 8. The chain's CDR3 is CASSVGLAPELYEQYF. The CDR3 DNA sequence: TGTGCCAGCAGCGTAGGACTAGCGCCTGAGCTCTACGAGCAGTACTTC.

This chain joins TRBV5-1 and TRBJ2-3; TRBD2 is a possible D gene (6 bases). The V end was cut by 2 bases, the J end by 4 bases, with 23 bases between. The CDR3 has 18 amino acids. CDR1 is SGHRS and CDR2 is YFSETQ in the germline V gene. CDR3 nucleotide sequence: TGCGCCAGCAGCTTATTACGGGAGTCTCATCAAGGCGCAGATACGCAGTATTTT. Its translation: CASSLLRESHQGADTQYF.

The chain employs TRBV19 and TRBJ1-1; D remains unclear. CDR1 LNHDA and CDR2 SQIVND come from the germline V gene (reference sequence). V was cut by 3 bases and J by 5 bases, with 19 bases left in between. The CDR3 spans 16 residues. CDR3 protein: CASSIPGIWSGTEAFF. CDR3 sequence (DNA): TGTGCCAGTAGTATTCCCGGAATTTGGTCGGGGACTGAAGCTTTCTTT.

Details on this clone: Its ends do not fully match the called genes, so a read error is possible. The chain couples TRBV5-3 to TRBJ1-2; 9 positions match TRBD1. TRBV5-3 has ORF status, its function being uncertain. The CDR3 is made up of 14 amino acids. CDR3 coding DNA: TGTGCCAGCAGCTTGGACAGGGGTAGTTATGGCTACACCTTC. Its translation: CASSLDRGSYGYTF.

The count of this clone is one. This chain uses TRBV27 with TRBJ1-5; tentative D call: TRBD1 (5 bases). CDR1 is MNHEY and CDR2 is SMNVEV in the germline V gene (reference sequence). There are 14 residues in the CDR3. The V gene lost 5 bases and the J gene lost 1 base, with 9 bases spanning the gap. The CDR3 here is CASSPAGSNQPQHF. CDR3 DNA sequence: TGTGCCAGCAGTCCAGCAGGGAGCAATCAGCCCCAGCATTTT.

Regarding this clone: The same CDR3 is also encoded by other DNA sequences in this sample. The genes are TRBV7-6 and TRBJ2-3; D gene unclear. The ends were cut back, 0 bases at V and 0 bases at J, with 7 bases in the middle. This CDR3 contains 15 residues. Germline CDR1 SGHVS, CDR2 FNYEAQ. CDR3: CASSLADGSTDTQYF. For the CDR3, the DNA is TGTGCCAGCAGCTTAGCGGACGGGAGCACAGATACGCAGTATTTT.

The CDR3 coding sequence is TGTGCCAGCAGGAGGGACCCAGGGAGGGACACTGAAGCTTTCTTT. Translated, it gives CASRRDPGRDTEAFF. V and J are TRBV6-5 and TRBJ1-1; possible D gene TRBD1, 5 bases. CDR3 length: 15 amino acids. Germline V gene data show CDR1 as MNHEY and CDR2 as SVGAGI. Trimming stripped 6 bases from V and 3 bases from J, with 17 bases between.

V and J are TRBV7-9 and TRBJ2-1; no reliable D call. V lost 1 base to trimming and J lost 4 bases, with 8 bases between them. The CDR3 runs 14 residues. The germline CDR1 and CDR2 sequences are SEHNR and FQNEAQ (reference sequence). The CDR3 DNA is TGTGCCAGCAGCTTAGTCGCCGCGTACAATGAGCAGTTCTTC. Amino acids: CASSLVAAYNEQFF.

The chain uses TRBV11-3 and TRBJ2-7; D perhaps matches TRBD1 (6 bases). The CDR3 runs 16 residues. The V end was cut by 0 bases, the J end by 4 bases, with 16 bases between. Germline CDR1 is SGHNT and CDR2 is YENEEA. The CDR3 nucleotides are TGTGCCAGCAGCTTAGATCCAGGGGTTCACCAATACGAGCAGTACTTC. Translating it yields CASSLDPGVHQYEQYF.

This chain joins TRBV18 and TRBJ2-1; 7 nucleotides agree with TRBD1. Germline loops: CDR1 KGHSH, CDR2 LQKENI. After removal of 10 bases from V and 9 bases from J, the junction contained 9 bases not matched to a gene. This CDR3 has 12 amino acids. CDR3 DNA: TGTGCCACCAGTCAGGGGGTCGCTGAGCAGTTCTTC. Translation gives CATSQGVAEQFF. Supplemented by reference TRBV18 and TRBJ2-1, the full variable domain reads NAGVMQNPRHLVRRRGQEARLRCSPMKGHSHVYWYRQLPEEGLKFMVYLQKENIIDESGMPKERFSAEFPKEGPSILRIQQVVRGDSAAYFCATSQGVAEQFFGPGTRLTVL.

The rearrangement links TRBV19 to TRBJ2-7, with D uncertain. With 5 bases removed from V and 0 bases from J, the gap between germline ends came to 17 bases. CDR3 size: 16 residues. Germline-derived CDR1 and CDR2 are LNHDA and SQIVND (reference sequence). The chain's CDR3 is CASSVRASMSSYEQYF. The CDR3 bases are TGTGCCAGTAGTGTCCGAGCGAGCATGAGCTCCTACGAGCAGTACTTC.

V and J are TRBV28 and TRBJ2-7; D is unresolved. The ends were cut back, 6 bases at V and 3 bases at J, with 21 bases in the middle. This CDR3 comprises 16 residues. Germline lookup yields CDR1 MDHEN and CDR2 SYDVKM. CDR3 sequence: CASSPDPRIAHYEQYF. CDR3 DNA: TGTGCCAGCAGCCCTGATCCACGGATCGCCCACTACGAGCAGTACTTC.

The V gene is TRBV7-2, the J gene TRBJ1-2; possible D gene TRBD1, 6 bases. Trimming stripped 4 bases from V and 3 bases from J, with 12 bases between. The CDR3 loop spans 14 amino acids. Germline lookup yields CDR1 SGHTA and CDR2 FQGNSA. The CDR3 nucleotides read TGTGCCAGCAGCTCGAAGAAGGGGGACTATGGCTACACCTTC. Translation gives CASSSKKGDYGYTF.

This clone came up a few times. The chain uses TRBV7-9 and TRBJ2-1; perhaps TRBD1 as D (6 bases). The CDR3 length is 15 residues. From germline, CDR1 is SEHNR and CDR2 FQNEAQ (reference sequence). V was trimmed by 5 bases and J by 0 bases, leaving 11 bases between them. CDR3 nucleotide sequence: TGTGCCAGCAGCCGAGGGGGAATCTCCTACAATGAGCAGTTCTTC. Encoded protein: CASSRGGISYNEQFF.

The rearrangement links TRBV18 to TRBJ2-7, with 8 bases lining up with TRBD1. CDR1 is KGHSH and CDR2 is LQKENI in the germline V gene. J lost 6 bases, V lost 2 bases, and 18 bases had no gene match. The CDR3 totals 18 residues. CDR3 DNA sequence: TGTGCCAGCTCACCAAAACCCGCAGGGGGCGCCGGGTATGGCGAGCAGTACTTC. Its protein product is CASSPKPAGGAGYGEQYF.

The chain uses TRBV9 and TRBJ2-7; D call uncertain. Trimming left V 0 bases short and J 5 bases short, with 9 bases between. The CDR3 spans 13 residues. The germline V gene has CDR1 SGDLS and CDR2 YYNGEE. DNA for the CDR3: TGTGCCAGCAGCGTAGCTACAGTGGACGAGCAGTACTTC. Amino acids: CASSVATVDEQYF.

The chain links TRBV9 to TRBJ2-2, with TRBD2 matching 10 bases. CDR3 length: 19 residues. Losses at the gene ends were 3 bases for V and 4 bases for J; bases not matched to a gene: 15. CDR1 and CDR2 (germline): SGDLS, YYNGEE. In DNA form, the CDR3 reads TGTGCCAGCAGCGCTCCCTCCGGGACTAGCGTTATTGGCACCGGGGAGCTGTTTTTT. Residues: CASSAPSGTSVIGTGELFF.

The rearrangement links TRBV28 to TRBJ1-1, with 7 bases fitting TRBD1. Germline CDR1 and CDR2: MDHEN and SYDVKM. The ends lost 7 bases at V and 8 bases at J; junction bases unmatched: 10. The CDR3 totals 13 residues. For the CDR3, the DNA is TGTGCCAGCACCCCCTCGGGACAGAGAGAAGCTTTCTTT. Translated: CASTPSGQREAFF. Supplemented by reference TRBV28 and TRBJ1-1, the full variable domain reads DVKVTQSSRYLVKRTGEKVFLECVQDMDHENMFWYRQDPGLGLRLIYFSYDVKMKEKGDIPEGYSVSREKKERFSLILESASTNQTSMYLCASTPSGQREAFFGQGTRLTVV.

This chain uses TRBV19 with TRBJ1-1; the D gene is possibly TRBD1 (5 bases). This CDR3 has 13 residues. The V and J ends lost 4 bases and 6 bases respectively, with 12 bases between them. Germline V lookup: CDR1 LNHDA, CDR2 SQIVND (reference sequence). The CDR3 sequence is CASSTTRGAEAFF. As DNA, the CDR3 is TGTGCCAGTAGTACTACACGGGGGGCTGAAGCTTTCTTT. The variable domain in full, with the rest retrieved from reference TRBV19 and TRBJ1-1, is DGGITQSPKYLFRKEGQNVTLSCEQNLNHDAMYWYRQDPGQGLRLIYYSQIVNDFQKGDIAEGYSVSREKKESFPLTVTSAQKNPTAFYLCASSTTRGAEAFFGQGTRLTVV.

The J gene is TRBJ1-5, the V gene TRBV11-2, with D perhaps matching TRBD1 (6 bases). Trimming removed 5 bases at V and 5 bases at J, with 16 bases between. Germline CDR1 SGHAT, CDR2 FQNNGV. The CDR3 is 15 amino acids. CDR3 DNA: TGTGCCAGCAGCCTAGGACAGATAGGGGATCAGCCCCAGCATTTT. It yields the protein CASSLGQIGDQPQHF.

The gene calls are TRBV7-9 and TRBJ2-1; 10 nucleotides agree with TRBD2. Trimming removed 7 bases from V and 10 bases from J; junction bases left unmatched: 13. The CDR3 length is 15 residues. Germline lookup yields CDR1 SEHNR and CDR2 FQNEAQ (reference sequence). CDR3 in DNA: TGTGCCAGCACCAAGCCCCTAGCGGGAGTTTTGGAGCAGTTCTTC. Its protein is CASTKPLAGVLEQFF. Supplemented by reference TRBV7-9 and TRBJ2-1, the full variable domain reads DTGVSQNPRHKITKRGQNVTFRCDPISEHNRLYWYRQTLGQGPEFLTYFQNEAQLEKSRLLSDRFSAERPKGSFSTLEIQRTEQGDSAMYLCASTKPLAGVLEQFFGPGTRLTVL.

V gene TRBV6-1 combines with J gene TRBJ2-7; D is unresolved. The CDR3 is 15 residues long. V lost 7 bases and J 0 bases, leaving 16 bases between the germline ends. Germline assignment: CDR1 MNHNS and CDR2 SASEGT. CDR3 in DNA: TGTGCCAGCAAAGAAACAGTGATCAACTCCTACGAGCAGTACTTC. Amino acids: CASKETVINSYEQYF.

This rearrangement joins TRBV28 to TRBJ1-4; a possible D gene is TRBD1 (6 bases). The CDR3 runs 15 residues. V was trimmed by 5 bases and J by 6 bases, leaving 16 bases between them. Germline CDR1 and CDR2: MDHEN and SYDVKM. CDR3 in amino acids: CASSPRRGWDEKLFF. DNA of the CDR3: TGTGCCAGCAGTCCTCGCAGGGGTTGGGATGAAAAACTGTTTTTT.

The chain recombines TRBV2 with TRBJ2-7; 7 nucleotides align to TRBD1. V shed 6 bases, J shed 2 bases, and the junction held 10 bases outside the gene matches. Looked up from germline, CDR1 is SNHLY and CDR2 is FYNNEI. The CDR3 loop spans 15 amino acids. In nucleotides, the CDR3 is TGTGCCAGCAGCCATAGGACAGGCCGTACCTACGAGCAGTACTTC. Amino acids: CASSHRTGRTYEQYF.

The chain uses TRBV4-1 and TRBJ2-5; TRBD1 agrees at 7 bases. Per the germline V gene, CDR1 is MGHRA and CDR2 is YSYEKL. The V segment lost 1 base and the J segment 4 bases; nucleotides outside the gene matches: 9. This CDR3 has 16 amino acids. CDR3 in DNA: TGCGCCAGCAGCCAAGGAAGGGGGCGCGACCGAGAGACCCAGTACTTC. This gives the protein CASSQGRGRDRETQYF.

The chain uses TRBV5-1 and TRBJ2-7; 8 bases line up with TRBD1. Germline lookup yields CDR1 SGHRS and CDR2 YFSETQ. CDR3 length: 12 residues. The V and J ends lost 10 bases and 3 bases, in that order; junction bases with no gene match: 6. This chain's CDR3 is CASGTGFYEQYF. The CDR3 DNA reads TGCGCCTCAGGGACAGGCTTCTACGAGCAGTACTTC. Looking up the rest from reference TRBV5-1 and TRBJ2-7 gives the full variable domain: KAGVTQTPRYLIKTRGQQVTLSCSPISGHRSVSWYQQTPGQGLQFLFEYFSETQRNKGNFPGRFSGRQFSNSRSEMNVSTLELGDSALYLCASGTGFYEQYFGPGTRLTVT.

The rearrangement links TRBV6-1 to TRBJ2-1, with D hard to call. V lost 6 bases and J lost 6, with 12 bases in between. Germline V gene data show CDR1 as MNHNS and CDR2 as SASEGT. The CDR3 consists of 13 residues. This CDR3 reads CASSPLDRNEQFF. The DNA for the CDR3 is TGTGCCAGCAGCCCACTCGACCGCAATGAGCAGTTCTTC.

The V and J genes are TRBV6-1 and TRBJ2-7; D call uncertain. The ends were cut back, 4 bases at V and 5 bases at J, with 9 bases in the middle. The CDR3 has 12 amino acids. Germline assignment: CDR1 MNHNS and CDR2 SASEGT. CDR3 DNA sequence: TGTGCCAGCAGTGTTTCAGCGAACGAGCAGTACTTC. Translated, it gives CASSVSANEQYF.

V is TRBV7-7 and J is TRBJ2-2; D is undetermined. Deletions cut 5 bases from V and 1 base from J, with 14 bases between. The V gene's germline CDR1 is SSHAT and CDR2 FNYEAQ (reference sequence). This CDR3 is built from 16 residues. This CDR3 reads CASSPNRALNTGELFF. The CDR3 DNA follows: TGTGCCAGCAGCCCTAACCGGGCCCTGAACACCGGGGAGCTGTTTTTT.

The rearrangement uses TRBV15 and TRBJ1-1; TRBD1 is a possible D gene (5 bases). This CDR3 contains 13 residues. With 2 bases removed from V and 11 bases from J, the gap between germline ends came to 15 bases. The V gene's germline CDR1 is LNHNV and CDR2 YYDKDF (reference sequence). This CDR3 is CATSRQGTPPAFF. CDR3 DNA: TGTGCCACCAGCAGACAGGGTACCCCTCCTGCTTTCTTT.